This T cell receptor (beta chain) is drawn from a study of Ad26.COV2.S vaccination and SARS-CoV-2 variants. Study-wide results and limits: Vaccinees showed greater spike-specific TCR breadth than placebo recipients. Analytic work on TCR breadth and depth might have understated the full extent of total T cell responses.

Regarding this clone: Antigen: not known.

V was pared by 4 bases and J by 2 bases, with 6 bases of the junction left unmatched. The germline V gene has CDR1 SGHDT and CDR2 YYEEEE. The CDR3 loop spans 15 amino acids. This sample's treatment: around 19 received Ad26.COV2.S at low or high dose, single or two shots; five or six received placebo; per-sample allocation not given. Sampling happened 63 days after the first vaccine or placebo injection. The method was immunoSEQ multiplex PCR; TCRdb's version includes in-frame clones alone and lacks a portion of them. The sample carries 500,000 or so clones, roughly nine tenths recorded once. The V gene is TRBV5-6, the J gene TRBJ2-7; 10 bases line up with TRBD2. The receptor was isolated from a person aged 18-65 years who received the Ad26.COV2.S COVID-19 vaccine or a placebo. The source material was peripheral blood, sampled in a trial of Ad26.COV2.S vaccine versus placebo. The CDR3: CASSPRTSGPYEQYF. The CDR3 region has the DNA TGTGCCAGCAGCCCGCGGACTAGCGGACCCTACGAGCAGTACTTC.